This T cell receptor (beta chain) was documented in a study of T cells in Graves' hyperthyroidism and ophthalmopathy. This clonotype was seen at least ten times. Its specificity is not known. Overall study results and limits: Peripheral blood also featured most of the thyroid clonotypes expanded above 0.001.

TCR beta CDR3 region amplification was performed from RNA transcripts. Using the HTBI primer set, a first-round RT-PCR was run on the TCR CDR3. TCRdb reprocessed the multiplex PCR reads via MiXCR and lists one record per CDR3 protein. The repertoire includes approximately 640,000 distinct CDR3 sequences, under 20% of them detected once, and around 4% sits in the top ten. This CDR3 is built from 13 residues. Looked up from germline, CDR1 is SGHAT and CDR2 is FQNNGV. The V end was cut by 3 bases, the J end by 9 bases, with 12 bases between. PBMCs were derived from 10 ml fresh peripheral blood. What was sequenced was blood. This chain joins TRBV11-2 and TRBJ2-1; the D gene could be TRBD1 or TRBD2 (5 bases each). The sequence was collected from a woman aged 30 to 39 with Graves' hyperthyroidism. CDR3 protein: CASSFIREREQFF. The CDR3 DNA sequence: TGTGCCAGCAGCTTCATCAGGGAGCGTGAGCAGTTCTTC.